These 30 T cell receptor beta chains share one sample of origin, sequenced in a study of response to subunit inactivated influenza vaccine. A single record per CDR3 protein comes from TCRdb applying MiXCR to the RT-PCR reads. In the table there are approximately 700,000 distinct CDR3 sequences, around 14% of which are singletons. Sequencing was performed on PBMCs from blood, taken 11 to 12 days after vaccination. These receptors were obtained from a man aged 50-59 years who received an inactivated influenza vaccine.

The genes are TRBV24-1 and TRBJ2-3; 7 bases are shared with TRBD2. CDR1 is KGHDR, CDR2 SFDVKD, per germline. Trimming at V came to 3 bases and at J to 1 base, leaving 9 bases not matched to a gene. This CDR3 is 17 amino acids long. CDR3 sequence: CATSDPGRGGGTDTQYF. The CDR3 coding sequence is TGTGCCACCAGTGATCCGGGGCGCGGGGGAGGCACAGATACGCAGTATTTT.

This clonotype occurred a few times. The chain uses TRBV6-5 and TRBJ2-3; TRBD1 might be the D (7 bases). CDR1 is MNHEY and CDR2 is SVGAGI in the germline V gene. The CDR3 runs to 17 residues. Trimming removed 4 bases at V and 0 bases at J, with 17 bases between. CDR3 coding DNA: TGTGCCAGCAGTTTCCCACCGACAGGGACTAGCACAGATACGCAGTATTTT. It yields the protein CASSFPPTGTSTDTQYF.

There are many counts of this clonotype. The rearrangement joins TRBV7-3 to TRBJ2-3; no reliable D call. The CDR3 is made up of 15 amino acids. Germline V gives CDR1 SGHTA, CDR2 FQGTGA. Trimming stripped 5 bases from V and 0 bases from J, with 12 bases between. DNA of the CDR3: TGTGCCAGCAGCCCCTTTACCACTAGCACAGATACGCAGTATTTT. The encoded protein is CASSPFTTSTDTQYF.

This clonotype was counted only a few times. The chain has TRBV9 and TRBJ2-5, with 9 bases lining up with TRBD2. V gave up 0 bases and J gave up 5 bases; unmatched junction bases: 5. The CDR3 totals 15 residues. CDR1 and CDR2 from the germline V gene are SGDLS and YYNGEE. This chain's CDR3 is CASSVATSGGETQYF. In DNA, the CDR3 is TGTGCCAGCAGCGTAGCTACCAGCGGGGGGGAGACCCAGTACTTC.

The V call is TRBV28, the J call TRBJ2-2; 11 bases are a match to TRBD1. J lost 0 bases, V lost 6 bases, and 18 bases had no gene match. From germline, CDR1 is MDHEN and CDR2 SYDVKM. The CDR3 extends over 21 amino acids. CDR3 loop: CASRGDDRPGQGDSNTGELFF. The DNA of the CDR3 is TGTGCCAGCAGGGGAGACGATAGACCGGGACAGGGGGACTCGAACACCGGGGAGCTGTTTTTT.

This rearrangement joins TRBV3-1 to TRBJ2-5; D gene ambiguous. CDR3 length: 11 residues. The germline CDR1 and CDR2 sequences are LGHDT and YNNKEL (reference sequence). Trimming took 7 bases from V and 3 from J, leaving 6 bases between them. CDR3 DNA: TGTGCCAGCAAACGGGAAGAGACCCAGTACTTC. Translated: CASKREETQYF.

This clonotype was seen more than once but under ten times. The J gene is TRBJ1-5, the V gene TRBV20-1; D possibly corresponds to TRBD1 (6 bases). Trimming removed 5 bases at V and 3 bases at J, with 14 bases between. CDR3 length equals 14 residues. Germline CDR1 DFQATT, CDR2 SNEGSKA (reference sequence). The CDR3 here is CSAGKDSNNQPQHF. DNA for the CDR3: TGCAGTGCTGGGAAGGACAGTAACAATCAGCCCCAGCATTTT.

The chain joins TRBV20-1 to TRBJ2-7; tentative D call: TRBD1 (6 bases). V was clipped by 6 bases and J by 4 bases, with 25 bases between them. The CDR3 has 16 residues. Germline V gene sequence: CDR1 DFQATT, CDR2 SNEGSKA (reference sequence). The DNA of the CDR3 is TGCAGTGCCCACGGGACATCCTTTGGATCTTATTACGAGCAGTACTTC. Translation gives CSAHGTSFGSYYEQYF.

This clonotype was seen a few times. The chain couples TRBV27 to TRBJ2-3, with TRBD2 as a possible D gene (6 bases). From germline, CDR1 is MNHEY and CDR2 SMNVEV (reference sequence). V was shortened by 3 bases and J by 4 bases, with 14 bases between the two germline ends. This CDR3 region has 15 residues. In nucleotides, the CDR3 is TGTGCCAGCAGTTTTCGTCCGGGGGAAGCAGATACGCAGTATTTT. It is translated as CASSFRPGEADTQYF.

The V gene is TRBV7-9, the J gene TRBJ1-3; TRBD1 might be the D (5 bases). The CDR3 consists of 16 residues. With 3 bases removed from V and 0 bases from J, the gap between germline ends came to 12 bases. CDR1 is SEHNR, CDR2 FQNEAQ, per germline (reference sequence). The CDR3 DNA sequence: TGTGCCAGCAGCTTTTCGTTAGGGGACTCTGGAAACACCATATATTTT. Its protein product is CASSFSLGDSGNTIYF.

The V gene is TRBV3-1, the J gene TRBJ2-1; weak D call: TRBD2 (5 bases). The CDR3 length is 12 residues. V lost 4 bases and J lost 8, with 9 bases in between. CDR1 and CDR2 (germline): LGHDT, YNNKEL (reference sequence). The DNA for the CDR3 is TGTGCCAGCAGCCGGGGAGTCCATGAGCAGTTCTTC. Encoded protein: CASSRGVHEQFF.

This clonotype was picked up a small number of times. The chain couples TRBV30 to TRBJ2-5, with 13 bases lining up with TRBD2. Germline CDR1 reads GTSNPN; CDR2 reads SVGIG (reference sequence). The J segment lost 1 base and the V segment lost 0 bases, leaving 8 bases of the junction unmatched. The CDR3 covers 18 residues. CDR3 sequence: CAWSVFTSGGAGQETQYF. CDR3 nucleotide sequence: TGTGCCTGGAGTGTATTCACTAGCGGGGGGGCGGGCCAAGAGACCCAGTACTTC.

There are a few counts of this clonotype. This chain connects TRBV24-1 to TRBJ1-5; TRBD1 is a possible D gene (6 bases). This CDR3 region has 15 residues. Germline-derived CDR1 and CDR2 are KGHDR and SFDVKD. Trimming cost V 7 bases and J 0 bases, with 12 bases left between them. The CDR3 here is CATRAGAYSNQPQHF. The CDR3, as DNA: TGTGCCACCAGGGCAGGGGCCTATAGCAATCAGCCCCAGCATTTT.

This chain connects TRBV7-9 to TRBJ2-7; D is unresolved. This CDR3 has 16 amino acids. Per germline, CDR1 SEHNR and CDR2 FQNEAQ (reference sequence). V was clipped by 1 base and J by 3 bases, with 16 bases between them. The CDR3 nucleotides are TGTGCCAGCAGCTTAGGGGTAGCACGGGTATTCTACGAGCAGTACTTC. The encoded protein is CASSLGVARVFYEQYF.

This clonotype has a handful of counts. The chain carries TRBV9 and TRBJ1-1; D not certain. Germline CDR1 is SGDLS and CDR2 is YYNGEE. V was cut by 2 bases and J by 4 bases, with 12 bases left in between. The CDR3 covers 14 residues. CDR3 region: CASSVTVIGTEAFF. DNA of the CDR3: TGTGCCAGCAGCGTGACTGTCATTGGCACTGAAGCTTTCTTT.

The chain combines TRBV11-2 with TRBJ2-7; possibly TRBD1 for D (5 bases). The CDR3 sequence is 13 residues long. Germline V gene lookup returns CDR1 SGHAT and CDR2 FQNNGV. V lost 3 bases and J 2 bases, leaving 8 bases between the germline ends. CDR3 protein: CASSFMTAYEQYF. The CDR3 DNA reads as TGTGCCAGCAGCTTCATGACAGCCTACGAGCAGTACTTC.

The table lists this clonotype with a few counts. The chain recombines TRBV28 with TRBJ2-7, with 8 nucleotides matching TRBD1. The CDR3 is 15 residues long. J was trimmed by 4 bases and V by 2 bases; bases with no gene match: 7. The germline V gene has CDR1 MDHEN and CDR2 SYDVKM. The CDR3 protein is CASSLMDRDFYEQYF. CDR3 DNA: TGTGCCAGCAGTTTAATGGACAGGGACTTTTACGAGCAGTACTTC. The full variable domain, in which reference TRBV28 and TRBJ2-7 provide the parts outside the CDR3, is DVKVTQSSRYLVKRTGEKVFLECVQDMDHENMFWYRQDPGLGLRLIYFSYDVKMKEKGDIPEGYSVSREKKERFSLILESASTNQTSMYLCASSLMDRDFYEQYFGPGTRLTVT.

The V gene is TRBV3-1, the J gene TRBJ2-1, with D unresolved. The CDR3 totals 15 residues. The germline gives CDR1 LGHDT, CDR2 YNNKEL (reference sequence). Deletions cut 3 bases from V and 0 bases from J, with 9 bases between. DNA for the CDR3: TGTGCCAGCAGCCAGCGGCGTAGCTCCTACAATGAGCAGTTCTTC. Protein sequence: CASSQRRSSYNEQFF.

This clonotype has only a few counts. The rearrangement links TRBV5-1 to TRBJ2-7; D ambiguous. Germline CDR1 and CDR2: SGHRS and YFSETQ. With 5 bases removed from V and 4 bases from J, the gap between germline ends came to 7 bases. This CDR3 is built from 11 residues. This CDR3 is CASRGKYEQYF. Written as DNA, the CDR3 is TGCGCCAGCAGGGGGAAGTACGAGCAGTACTTC.

This clonotype was detected only a few times. This chain links TRBV7-2 with TRBJ2-5, with no clear D. The germline V gene has CDR1 SGHTA and CDR2 FQGNSA. CDR3 length equals 13 residues. V was clipped by 0 bases and J by 5 bases, with 7 bases between them. The CDR3 region has the DNA TGTGCCAGCAGCTTAGCAGTGATGGAGACCCAGTACTTC. It yields the protein CASSLAVMETQYF.

The chain joins TRBV6-2 or TRBV6-3 to TRBJ1-2, with TRBD1 as a possible D gene (6 bases). The V gene lost 6 bases and the J gene lost 2 bases, with 10 bases spanning the gap. Germline CDR1 and CDR2: MNHEY and SVGEGT. The CDR3 has 13 amino acids. CDR3 region: CASRSGVNYGYTF. Here the CDR3 DNA reads TGTGCCAGCAGGTCAGGGGTGAACTATGGCTACACCTTC.

The chain recombines TRBV18 with TRBJ2-1, with D maybe TRBD2 (6 bases). This CDR3 is 13 amino acids long. The germline gives CDR1 KGHSH, CDR2 LQKENI. The V and J ends lost 2 bases and 8 bases respectively, with 10 bases between them. The CDR3, as DNA: TGTGCCAGCTCACCATTACTAGCCCATGAGCAGTTCTTC. Its protein product is CASSPLLAHEQFF.

This clonotype was seen a few times. This chain connects TRBV12-3 or TRBV12-4 to TRBJ1-5; D is perhaps TRBD1 (5 bases). V was pared by 3 bases and J by 9 bases, with 15 bases between. CDR3 length: 14 amino acids. CDR3 sequence: CASSFSGRIRPQHF. CDR3 DNA: TGTGCCAGCAGTTTTTCAGGGCGAATTAGGCCCCAGCATTTT.

The rearrangement joins TRBV5-1 to TRBJ2-3; 7 bases agree with TRBD1. The junction had 7 bases not matched to a gene; V was cut back by 5 bases and J by 4 bases. CDR3 size: 14 residues. CDR1 is SGHRS and CDR2 is YFSETQ in the germline V gene. The CDR3 reads CASRKTGQPDTQYF. In nucleotides, the CDR3 is TGCGCCAGCAGAAAAACGGGACAGCCAGATACGCAGTATTTT.

In this sample, this clonotype turned up many times. This chain links TRBV7-2 with TRBJ1-5, with D unresolved. There are 14 residues in the CDR3. Trimming took off 5 bases at V and 0 bases at J, with 8 bases between the two ends. Germline V gives CDR1 SGHTA, CDR2 FQGNSA. CDR3 protein: CASSDSYSNQPQHF. Written as DNA, the CDR3 is TGTGCCAGCAGCGACTCCTATAGCAATCAGCCCCAGCATTTT. Variable domain in full (rest from reference TRBV7-2 and TRBJ1-5): GAGVSQSPSNKVTEKGKDVELRCDPISGHTALYWYRQSLGQGLEFLIYFQGNSAPDKSGLPSDRFSAERTGGSVSTLTIQRTQQEDSAVYLCASSDSYSNQPQHFGDGTRLSIL.

A few counts support this clonotype. The chain links TRBV4-3 to TRBJ1-4, with D possibly TRBD1 on 5 matching bases. Looked up from germline, CDR1 is LGHNA and CDR2 is YSLEER. The ends were cut back, 1 base at V and 4 bases at J, with 13 bases in the middle. This CDR3 has 16 residues. CDR3 loop: CASSQGSGGFNEKLFF. The CDR3 DNA is TGCGCCAGCAGCCAAGGGAGTGGGGGGTTTAATGAAAAACTGTTTTTT.

The sample holds one count of this clonotype. CDR3 loop: CASSEWAPGGIGHEQFF. In DNA form, the CDR3 reads TGTGCCAGCAGTGAGTGGGCGCCAGGCGGGATCGGGCATGAGCAGTTCTTC. V usage is TRBV2 and J usage is TRBJ2-1; D is perhaps TRBD2 (6 bases). Germline CDR1 and CDR2: SNHLY and FYNNEI. V lost 3 bases to trimming and J lost 8 bases, with 23 bases between them. The CDR3 covers 17 residues.

This clonotype was picked up a small number of times. This chain joins TRBV7-8 and TRBJ2-7, with D perhaps TRBD1 (6 bases). Germline V gene lookup returns CDR1 SGHVS and CDR2 FQNEAQ. V was clipped by 7 bases and J by 7 bases, with 20 bases between them. The CDR3 has 14 amino acids. In DNA form, the CDR3 reads TGTGCCAGCACGCTGGGGGCGCGACCAGAAGAGCAGTACTTC. It yields the protein CASTLGARPEEQYF.

The chain couples TRBV4-3 to TRBJ2-3; D unclear. CDR1 and CDR2 from the germline V gene are LGHNA and YSLEER. V was shortened by 0 bases and J by 3 bases, with 4 bases between the two germline ends. The CDR3 contains 13 residues. CDR3 coding DNA: TGCGCCAGCAGCCAAGAGTGGACAGATACGCAGTATTTT. This encodes CASSQEWTDTQYF.

Only a few counts were recorded for this clonotype. The J gene is TRBJ2-3, the V gene TRBV7-2; 7 nucleotides agree with TRBD1. V gave up 2 bases and J gave up 3 bases; unmatched junction bases: 5. The CDR3 consists of 15 residues. Per germline, CDR1 SGHTA and CDR2 FQGNSA. The CDR3 DNA follows: TGTGCCAGCAGCTTAATGGGACAGCCTACAGATACGCAGTATTTT. Amino acid sequence: CASSLMGQPTDTQYF.